What follows are 30 T cell receptor beta chains derived from one specimen sequenced in a study of blood T cell repertoires in COVID-19. Assay: immunoSEQ multiplex PCR; the TCRdb copy retains only in-frame clones and omits some. The sample contains roughly 86,000 clones, around 90% of which appear only once. Sequencing input: peripheral blood. The receptor set was obtained from a middle-aged man with acute or convalescent COVID-19.

The rearrangement uses TRBV12-5 and TRBJ2-7; 7 bases fit TRBD1. Germline CDR1 LGHNT, CDR2 FRNRAP. The length of the CDR3 is 14 residues. V lost 1 base, J lost 6 bases, and 6 bases stayed unmatched. CDR3 DNA sequence: TGTGCTAGTGGTTTGGGGACAGGATCAGGCGAGCAGTACTTC. This codes for CASGLGTGSGEQYF.

The table lists this clone with a count of one. The chain employs TRBV7-9 and TRBJ1-2; 8 nucleotides match TRBD1. J gave up 5 bases and V 5 bases, and 13 bases lay outside the gene matches. Germline lookup yields CDR1 SEHNR and CDR2 FQNEAQ (reference sequence). This CDR3 has 16 amino acids. The DNA for the CDR3 is TGTGCCAGCAGCGCAGGACAGGGCCCCGTGTGGTATGGCTACACCTTC. It codes for CASSAGQGPVWYGYTF.

The rearrangement uses TRBV7-9 and TRBJ2-3; TRBD2 is a possible D gene (5 bases). Trimming took off 8 bases at V and 1 base at J, with 7 bases between the two ends. In germline, CDR1 is SEHNR, CDR2 FQNEAQ (reference sequence). The CDR3 is 12 amino acids. The CDR3 region is CASGRGTDTQYF. Here the CDR3 DNA reads TGTGCCAGCGGGCGGGGCACAGATACGCAGTATTTT.

The chain couples TRBV30 to TRBJ1-4; D is undetermined. There are 14 residues in the CDR3. Germline V lookup: CDR1 GTSNPN, CDR2 SVGIG (reference sequence). V gave up 2 bases and J gave up 0 bases, with 7 bases separating them. CDR3 amino acids: CAWSFQSTNEKLFF. DNA of the CDR3: TGTGCCTGGAGTTTCCAGTCAACTAATGAAAAACTGTTTTTT.

This clone appeared a single time. This rearrangement joins TRBV30 to TRBJ2-1; a possible D gene is TRBD2 (6 bases). The CDR3 sequence is 13 residues long. V was pared by 4 bases and J by 9 bases, with 16 bases between. Germline loops: CDR1 GTSNPN, CDR2 SVGIG (reference sequence). CDR3 amino acids: CAWKRNPGVEQFF. The CDR3 DNA is TGTGCCTGGAAAAGGAACCCGGGGGTTGAGCAGTTCTTC.

This chain links TRBV24-1 with TRBJ2-3; 7 bases are shared with TRBD1. The ends lost 3 bases at V and 1 base at J; junction bases unmatched: 9. The germline CDR1 and CDR2 sequences are KGHDR and SFDVKD. The CDR3 has 17 residues. The CDR3, as DNA: TGTGCCACCAGTGATCCGGGGACAGCCTTTGGCACAGATACGCAGTATTTT. The encoded protein is CATSDPGTAFGTDTQYF.

The chain combines TRBV15 with TRBJ2-7; maybe TRBD1 (5 bases). The V gene's germline CDR1 is LNHNV and CDR2 YYDKDF (reference sequence). The V and J ends lost 4 bases and 2 bases respectively, with 18 bases between them. The length of the CDR3 is 16 residues. This CDR3 is CATSTGPSGYTYEQYF. CDR3 DNA: TGTGCCACCAGCACAGGGCCGTCAGGTTATACCTACGAGCAGTACTTC. Complete variable domain (other parts from reference TRBV15 and TRBJ2-7): DAMVIQNPRYQVTQFGKPVTLSCSQTLNHNVMYWYQQKSSQAPKLLFHYYDKDFNNEADTPDNFQSRRPNTSFCFLDIRSPGLGDTAMYLCATSTGPSGYTYEQYFGPGTRLTVT.

This rearrangement joins TRBV19 to TRBJ2-3; 11 positions match TRBD2. CDR1 and CDR2 from the germline V gene are LNHDA and SQIVND (reference sequence). The CDR3 has 15 residues. After removal of 1 base from V and 7 bases from J, the junction contained 4 bases not matched to a gene. The chain's CDR3 is CASSIARLAGNTQYF. The CDR3 region has the DNA TGTGCCAGTAGTATAGCGAGACTAGCGGGAAATACGCAGTATTTT.

The V call is TRBV2, the J call TRBJ1-4, with 8 bases fitting TRBD1. The CDR3 is 14 residues long. Germline assignment: CDR1 SNHLY and CDR2 FYNNEI. The junction had 8 bases not matched to a gene; V was cut back by 7 bases and J by 7 bases. CDR3 sequence reads: CASNPGTGFEKLFF. The CDR3 DNA follows: TGTGCCAGCAACCCTGGGACAGGTTTTGAAAAACTGTTTTTT.

The rearrangement links TRBV7-2 to TRBJ1-3; 7 bases align to TRBD1. Germline CDR1 is SGHTA and CDR2 is FQGNSA. This CDR3 is built from 13 residues. The V gene end was trimmed by 8 bases and the J gene end by 2 bases; junction bases not matched to a gene: 3. The CDR3 sequence: CASGRGTGNTIYF. The CDR3 DNA is TGTGCCAGCGGCAGGGGGACTGGAAACACCATATATTTT.

The chain couples TRBV4-3 to TRBJ1-1; D ambiguous. The germline V gene encodes CDR1 LGHNA and CDR2 YSLEER. CDR3 length: 14 residues. The germline V and J ends were trimmed by 0 bases and 5 bases, with 10 bases remaining between them. The CDR3 loop is CASSQEWARTEAFF. For the CDR3, the DNA is TGCGCCAGCAGCCAAGAGTGGGCGAGAACTGAAGCTTTCTTT.

V and J are TRBV5-1 and TRBJ2-7, with 9 nucleotides matching TRBD2. The V gene's germline CDR1 is SGHRS and CDR2 YFSETQ. This CDR3 spans 13 amino acids. Trimming removed 6 bases from V and 2 bases from J; junction bases left unmatched: 3. CDR3 sequence reads: CASKASGAYEQYF. DNA for the CDR3: TGCGCCAGCAAGGCTAGCGGGGCCTACGAGCAGTACTTC.

V gene TRBV5-1 combines with J gene TRBJ1-1; a weak D match, TRBD1 (5 bases). The length of the CDR3 is 12 residues. The germline V gene encodes CDR1 SGHRS and CDR2 YFSETQ. Deletions cut 0 bases from V and 8 bases from J, with 8 bases between. The CDR3 here is CASSLAAGEAFF. Written as DNA, the CDR3 is TGCGCCAGCAGCTTGGCGGCAGGGGAAGCTTTCTTT.

The V and J genes are TRBV19 and TRBJ1-3; 10 bases are shared with TRBD1. J was trimmed by 0 bases and V by 4 bases; bases with no gene match: 12. The CDR3 runs 19 residues. CDR1 is LNHDA, CDR2 SQIVND, per germline (reference sequence). CDR3 region: CASSTQARDRGFSGNTIYF. CDR3 bases: TGTGCCAGTAGTACCCAAGCCCGGGACAGGGGCTTCTCTGGAAACACCATATATTTT.

The chain carries TRBV3-1 (or the pseudogene TRBV3-2) and TRBJ2-3; no reliable D call. The CDR3 length is 16 residues. V lost 0 bases to trimming and J lost 2 bases, with 12 bases between them. The germline V gene encodes CDR1 LGHDT and CDR2 YNNKEL (reference sequence). The CDR3 loop reads CASSQDRGSDTDTQYF. The CDR3, as DNA: TGTGCCAGCAGCCAAGACCGAGGATCTGACACAGATACGCAGTATTTT.

The chain combines TRBV3-1 (or the pseudogene TRBV3-2) with TRBJ2-3, with 12 bases fitting TRBD2. This CDR3 is 19 amino acids long. Germline lookup yields CDR1 LGHDT and CDR2 YNNKEL (reference sequence). V lost 1 base, J lost 2 bases, and 10 bases stayed unmatched. The CDR3 nucleotides are TGTGCCAGCAGCCAAGCCCCACTAGCGGGGGGCCACCACACAGATACGCAGTATTTT. Translation: CASSQAPLAGGHHTDTQYF.

CDR3 sequence reads: CATGQGLNSPLHF. CDR3 in DNA: TGTGCCACCGGACAGGGCCTTAATTCACCCCTCCACTTT. The V and J genes are TRBV6-5 and TRBJ1-6; 8 positions match TRBD1. Germline values: CDR1 MNHEY, CDR2 SVGAGI. The CDR3 loop spans 13 amino acids. Trimming cost V 10 bases and J 6 bases; bases outside gene matches: 5.

This sequence joins TRBV5-8 and TRBJ2-3; D is perhaps TRBD2 (5 bases). Trimming removed 2 bases from V and 1 base from J, with 11 bases in between. CDR3 length equals 15 residues. CDR1 is SGHTS, CDR2 YDEGEE, per germline. CDR3 amino acids: CASSLRGFGTDTQYF. For the CDR3, the DNA is TGTGCCAGCAGCTTACGCGGGTTCGGCACAGATACGCAGTATTTT.

CDR3 nucleotides: TGTGCCAGCAGTCAAACAGGCCACTATGGCTACACCTTC. Translating gives CASSQTGHYGYTF. The rearrangement uses TRBV7-2 and TRBJ1-2; the D gene is possibly TRBD1 (5 bases). The V and J ends lost 6 bases and 3 bases respectively, with 11 bases between them. Germline V lookup: CDR1 SGHTA, CDR2 FQGNSA. CDR3 length: 13 amino acids.

The chain is built from TRBV30 and TRBJ2-7; D gene ambiguous. V dropped 3 bases and J dropped 4 bases, with 7 bases sitting between them. The germline gives CDR1 GTSNPN, CDR2 SVGIG (reference sequence). The CDR3 loop spans 11 amino acids. The CDR3 DNA follows: TGTGCCTGGAGCGATACTTACGAGCAGTACTTC. Translation gives CAWSDTYEQYF.

CDR3 protein: CASNKRDVTDTQYF. In DNA, the CDR3 is TGTGCCAGTAATAAGCGGGATGTGACAGATACGCAGTATTTT. The chain joins TRBV19 to TRBJ2-3, with TRBD2 identical over 7 bases. Germline V CDR1 and CDR2: LNHDA, SQIVND (reference sequence). The CDR3 runs 14 residues. V was pared by 7 bases and J by 3 bases, with 7 bases of the junction left unmatched.

This clone was observed a handful of times. The chain employs TRBV5-4 and TRBJ2-1; 7 nucleotides line up with TRBD2. V lost 3 bases and J lost 0; bases outside the gene matches: 6. Germline V gives CDR1 SGHNT, CDR2 YYREEE (reference sequence). The CDR3 has 16 residues. The CDR3 nucleotides read TGTGCCAGCAGCTACCGTCGGACTAGCTCCTACAATGAGCAGTTCTTC. Translating it yields CASSYRRTSSYNEQFF.

J is TRBJ2-5 and V is TRBV7-9; the match to TRBD2 covers 10 bases. CDR3 size: 12 residues. V was pared by 2 bases and J by 14 bases, with 5 bases of the junction left unmatched. Per the germline V gene, CDR1 is SEHNR and CDR2 is FQNEAQ (reference sequence). The CDR3 region has the DNA TGTGCCAGCAGCTTAAGCGGGAGGGCTTGTTACTTC. It yields the protein CASSLSGRACYF.

This rearrangement joins TRBV5-1 to TRBJ2-2, with no clear D. Germline CDR1 and CDR2: SGHRS and YFSETQ. V gave up 0 bases and J gave up 2 bases, with 11 bases separating them. The length of the CDR3 is 16 residues. The CDR3 spells CASSLESAINTGELFF. In nucleotides, the CDR3 is TGCGCCAGCAGCTTGGAGTCAGCGATCAACACCGGGGAGCTGTTTTTT.

A word on this clone: This CDR3 is also generated by other DNA sequences in the sample. The rearrangement links TRBV11-2 to TRBJ2-7; the match to TRBD2 covers 8 bases. CDR3 length: 14 amino acids. The junction had 2 bases not matched to a gene; V was cut back by 1 base and J by 3 bases. The germline CDR1 and CDR2 sequences are SGHAT and FQNNGV. The DNA for the CDR3 is TGTGCCAGCAGCTTAGCGGGGGGGGTCTACGAGCAGTACTTC. It is translated as CASSLAGGVYEQYF.

The chain employs TRBV3-1 (or the pseudogene TRBV3-2) and TRBJ1-1, with D perhaps TRBD1 (6 bases). The CDR3 is made up of 16 amino acids. Per the germline V gene, CDR1 is LGHDT and CDR2 is YNNKEL (reference sequence). The V end was cut by 4 bases, the J end by 2 bases, with 17 bases between. CDR3 coding DNA: TGTGCCAGCAGCCTTGCCGGGGGGCAGAGAAACACTGAAGCTTTCTTT. Amino acid sequence: CASSLAGGQRNTEAFF.

This chain links TRBV30 with TRBJ2-7, with 8 bases identical to TRBD2. The CDR3 spans 13 residues. The V and J ends lost 1 base and 6 bases, in that order; junction bases with no gene match: 5. The germline CDR1 and CDR2 sequences are GTSNPN and SVGIG (reference sequence). The CDR3 region is CAWSAELAAEQYF. The CDR3 DNA is TGTGCCTGGAGTGCCGAACTAGCGGCCGAGCAGTACTTC.

This rearrangement joins TRBV7-8 to TRBJ2-7; 7 bases fit TRBD2. Trimming at V came to 5 bases and at J to 3 bases, leaving 16 bases not matched to a gene. The CDR3 contains 17 residues. Per germline, CDR1 SGHVS and CDR2 FQNEAQ. The CDR3 coding sequence is TGTGCCAGCAGCAAGTGGGGGGGGGTAGAACCCGTCTACGAGCAGTACTTC. Encoded protein: CASSKWGGVEPVYEQYF.

This clone was seen a single time. The rearrangement uses TRBV20-1 and TRBJ1-2; 9 nucleotides line up with TRBD1. Germline V gene sequence: CDR1 DFQATT, CDR2 SNEGSKA (reference sequence). CDR3 length equals 13 residues. The J segment lost 6 bases and the V segment lost 6 bases, leaving 8 bases of the junction unmatched. CDR3 in amino acids: CSASPGQGDGYTF. The CDR3 DNA reads as TGCAGTGCCAGTCCGGGACAGGGAGATGGCTACACCTTC.

The V call is TRBV7-8, the J call TRBJ1-1; 7 nucleotides match TRBD1. The germline CDR1 and CDR2 sequences are SGHVS and FQNEAQ. This CDR3 region has 16 residues. V lost 3 bases and J lost 4; bases outside the gene matches: 11. This chain's CDR3 is CASSFGDSRIGTEAFF. In nucleotides, the CDR3 is TGTGCCAGCAGCTTCGGGGACAGCCGTATTGGCACTGAAGCTTTCTTT.